Below, 2 T cell receptor beta chains from the same sample are listed, as sequenced in a study of cytomegalovirus exposure and HLA in healthy donors. Use of 60 Vbeta and 13 Jbeta primers characterized the PCR. The data were produced by immunoSEQ multiplex PCR, yet TCRdb's version contains in-frame clones alone and is incomplete. The data show about 200,000 clones, about four fifths seen once. The source material was PBMCs. The origin of the receptors is a girl aged 10-17 years in good health and CMV-seropositive.

The V and J genes are TRBV6-1 and TRBJ1-4; D may be TRBD1 (5 bases). V was clipped by 4 bases and J by 2 bases, with 8 bases between them. CDR1 and CDR2 (germline): MNHNS, SASEGT. The CDR3 extends over 14 amino acids. CDR3 protein: CASSAQGTNEKLFF. CDR3 nucleotides: TGTGCCAGCAGTGCCCAGGGTACTAATGAAAAACTGTTTTTT.

The chain has TRBV4-3 and TRBJ1-5; TRBD1 aligns across 7 bases. The CDR3 is made up of 16 amino acids. Per the germline V gene, CDR1 is LGHNA and CDR2 is YSLEER. Germline trimming cut 0 bases from V and 6 bases from J; bases unmatched to any gene: 8. The CDR3 DNA follows: TGCGCCAGCAGCCAAGAAGGAGACAGGGTAATTCAGCCCCAGCATTTT. Residues: CASSQEGDRVIQPQHF.